One sample yielded the 11 T cell receptor beta chains listed below, sequenced in a study of blood T cell repertoires in COVID-19. Data came from immunoSEQ multiplex PCR; TCRdb stores just in-frame clones and leaves some out. The table includes about 71,000 clones, around nine tenths detected once. Sequencing was carried out using peripheral blood. Every receptor here comes from a woman between 18 and 29 years old with acute or convalescent COVID-19.

This clone appeared a few times. The sample has other DNA sequences that encode this CDR3 too. The CDR3 sequence is CASSQGTGASSGANVLTF. DNA of the CDR3: TGTGCCAGCAGCCAAGGGACAGGAGCTAGCTCTGGGGCCAACGTCCTGACTTTC. V gene TRBV3-1 (or the pseudogene TRBV3-2) combines with J gene TRBJ2-6; 7 bases agree with TRBD1. V gave up 1 base and J gave up 0 bases; unmatched junction bases: 6. The CDR3 runs to 18 residues. The germline gives CDR1 LGHDT, CDR2 YNNKEL (reference sequence).

The gene calls are TRBV9 and TRBJ1-6, with D possibly matching TRBD1 (6 bases). The V end was cut by 3 bases, the J end by 10 bases, with 14 bases between. CDR1 is SGDLS, CDR2 YYNGEE, per germline. CDR3 length: 14 residues. CDR3 sequence: CASSAHRDGSPLHF. DNA of the CDR3: TGTGCCAGCAGCGCTCACAGGGATGGGTCACCCCTCCACTTT.

This clone was seen a handful of times. V is TRBV3-1 (or the pseudogene TRBV3-2) and J is TRBJ1-1; possibly TRBD1 for D (5 bases). Deletions cut 1 base from V and 3 bases from J, with 12 bases between. Germline V gene lookup returns CDR1 LGHDT and CDR2 YNNKEL (reference sequence). The CDR3 runs 15 residues. The CDR3 DNA is TGTGCCAGCAGCCAAGGTCCAGGGAGGGACACTGAAGCTTTCTTT. Translation gives CASSQGPGRDTEAFF.

V is TRBV5-4 and J is TRBJ2-7; 10 bases line up with TRBD2. Germline CDR1 and CDR2: SGHNT and YYREEE (reference sequence). J lost 3 bases, V lost 1 base, and 4 bases had no gene match. This CDR3 spans 15 amino acids. The CDR3 DNA follows: TGTGCCAGCAGCTTGAAGGCTAGCGGGAGCTACGAGCAGTACTTC. It is translated as CASSLKASGSYEQYF.

This chain joins TRBV18 and TRBJ1-3, with TRBD1 matching 7 bases. The ends lost 2 bases at V and 1 base at J; junction bases unmatched: 8. Germline V gene sequence: CDR1 KGHSH, CDR2 LQKENI. This CDR3 has 17 residues. The CDR3 reads CASSPRQGDSSGNTIYF. DNA of the CDR3: TGTGCCAGCTCACCAAGACAGGGAGATTCTTCTGGAAACACCATATATTTT.

The rearrangement links TRBV12-3 or TRBV12-4 to TRBJ1-3; D not resolved. V lost 5 bases, J lost 4 bases, and 6 bases lay in between. CDR3 length: 12 amino acids. This chain's CDR3 is CASSQLGNTIYF. For the CDR3, the DNA is TGTGCCAGCAGTCAATTGGGAAACACCATATATTTT.

The chain couples TRBV28 to TRBJ1-4, with 9 positions matching TRBD1. This CDR3 has 15 amino acids. V lost 6 bases, J lost 5 bases, and 7 bases stayed unmatched. The germline V gene has CDR1 MDHEN and CDR2 SYDVKM. The CDR3 sequence: CASRIRDRANEKLFF. The DNA for the CDR3 is TGTGCCAGCAGAATCCGGGACAGGGCAAATGAAAAACTGTTTTTT. Based on the CDR3 plus reference TRBV28 and TRBJ1-4, the full variable domain is DVKVTQSSRYLVKRTGEKVFLECVQDMDHENMFWYRQDPGLGLRLIYFSYDVKMKEKGDIPEGYSVSREKKERFSLILESASTNQTSMYLCASRIRDRANEKLFFGSGTQLSVL.

CDR3 in amino acids: CASSAGTSGRGIQETQYF. CDR3 nucleotide sequence: TGTGCCAGCAGCGCCGGGACTAGCGGGAGGGGCATTCAAGAGACCCAGTACTTC. The chain joins TRBV7-2 to TRBJ2-5; TRBD2 agrees at 16 bases. The CDR3 has 18 residues. CDR1 is SGHTA, CDR2 FQGNSA, per germline. V gave up 5 bases and J gave up 2 bases; unmatched junction bases: 8.

This chain uses TRBV18 with TRBJ2-6, with D maybe TRBD1 (6 bases). The germline V gene encodes CDR1 KGHSH and CDR2 LQKENI. V was clipped by 5 bases and J by 1 base, with 9 bases between them. The CDR3 sequence is 15 residues long. The CDR3 loop reads CASSAQGSGANVLTF. DNA for the CDR3: TGTGCCAGCTCAGCTCAGGGGTCTGGGGCCAACGTCCTGACTTTC.

The chain is built from TRBV30 and TRBJ2-5; TRBD2 matches at 11 bases. The trim removed 1 base at V and 2 bases at J, leaving 6 bases unmatched. Germline CDR1 and CDR2: GTSNPN and SVGIG (reference sequence). This CDR3 has 16 residues. This CDR3 reads CAWSGIAGGYQETQYF. As DNA, the CDR3 is TGTGCCTGGAGTGGAATAGCGGGGGGGTATCAAGAGACCCAGTACTTC.

The rearrangement joins TRBV7-2 to TRBJ1-1; D gene unclear. V gave up 1 base and J gave up 1 base, with 7 bases separating them. CDR3 length equals 14 residues. Germline V gene lookup returns CDR1 SGHTA and CDR2 FQGNSA. CDR3 nucleotide sequence: TGTGCCAGCAGCTTAGACAGATGGAACACTGAAGCTTTCTTT. This gives the protein CASSLDRWNTEAFF. Variable domain in full (rest from reference TRBV7-2 and TRBJ1-1): GAGVSQSPSNKVTEKGKDVELRCDPISGHTALYWYRQSLGQGLEFLIYFQGNSAPDKSGLPSDRFSAERTGGSVSTLTIQRTQQEDSAVYLCASSLDRWNTEAFFGQGTRLTVV.